This TCR beta chain originates from a study of T cell repertoires in cytomegalovirus infection. Concerning this clonotype: Its antigen remains unidentified.

General study results and limits: Pooled public TCR beta family frequency picked out CMV carriers with the relevant HLA.

Each CDR3 protein gets one entry after TCRdb re-called the reads with MiXCR. The table has roughly 500,000 distinct CDR3 sequences, 16% seen once. Germline V CDR1 and CDR2: SGHRS, YFSETQ. J gave up 1 base and V 0 bases, and 3 bases lay outside the gene matches. The CDR3 spans 16 residues. V is TRBV5-1 and J is TRBJ1-5, with 8 bases identical to TRBD1. The sample was CD8+ T cells from PBMCs. The source of this sequence is a human donor in good health (CMV status not recorded). Some clones in this sample may be carry-over from other donors' samples. CDR3 nucleotide sequence: TGCGCCAGCAGCTTGGGTGACAGGGGAAGCAATCAGCCCCAGCATTTT. It encodes CASSLGDRGSNQPQHF.